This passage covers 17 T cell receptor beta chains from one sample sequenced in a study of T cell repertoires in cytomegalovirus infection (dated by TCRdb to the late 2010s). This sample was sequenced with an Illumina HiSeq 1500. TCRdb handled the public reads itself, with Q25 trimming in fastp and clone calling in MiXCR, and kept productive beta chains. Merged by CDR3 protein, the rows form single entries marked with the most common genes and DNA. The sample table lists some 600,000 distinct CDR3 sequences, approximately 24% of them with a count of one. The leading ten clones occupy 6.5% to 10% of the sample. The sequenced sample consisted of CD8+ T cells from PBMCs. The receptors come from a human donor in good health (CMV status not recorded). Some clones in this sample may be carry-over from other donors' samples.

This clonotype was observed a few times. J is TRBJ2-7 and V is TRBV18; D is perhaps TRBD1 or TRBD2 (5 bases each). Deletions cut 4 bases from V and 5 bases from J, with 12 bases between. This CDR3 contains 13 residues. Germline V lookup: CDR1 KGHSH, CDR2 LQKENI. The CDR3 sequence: CASSLKRGDEQYV. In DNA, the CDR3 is TGTGCCAGCTCACTTAAGAGGGGCGACGAGCAGTACGTC.

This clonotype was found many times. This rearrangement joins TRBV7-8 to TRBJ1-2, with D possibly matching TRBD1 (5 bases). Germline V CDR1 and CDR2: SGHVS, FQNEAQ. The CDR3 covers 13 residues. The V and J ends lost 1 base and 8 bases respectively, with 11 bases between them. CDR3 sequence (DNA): TGTGCCAGCAGCTTAGAGAGGGGACGAGGCTACACCTTC. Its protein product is CASSLERGRGYTF. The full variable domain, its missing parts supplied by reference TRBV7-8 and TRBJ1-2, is GAGVSQSPRYKVAKRGQDVALRCDPISGHVSLFWYQQALGQGPEFLTYFQNEAQLDKSGLPSDRFFAERPEGSVSTLKIQRTQQEDSAVYLCASSLERGRGYTFGSGTRLTVV.

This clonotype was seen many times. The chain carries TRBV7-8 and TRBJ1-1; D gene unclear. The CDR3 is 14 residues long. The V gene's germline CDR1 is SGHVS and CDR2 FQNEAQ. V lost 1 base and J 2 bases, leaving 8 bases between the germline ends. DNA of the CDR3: TGTGCCAGCAGCTTAGTGTCGCTAAACACTGAAGCTTTCTTT. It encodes CASSLVSLNTEAFF.

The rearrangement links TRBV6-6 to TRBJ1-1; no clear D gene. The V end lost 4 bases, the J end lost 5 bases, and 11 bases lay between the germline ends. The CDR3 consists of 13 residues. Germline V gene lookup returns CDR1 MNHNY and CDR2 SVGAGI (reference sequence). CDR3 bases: TGTGCCAGCAGTTGGCGGCCGGGGACTGAAGCTTTCTTT. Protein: CASSWRPGTEAFF.

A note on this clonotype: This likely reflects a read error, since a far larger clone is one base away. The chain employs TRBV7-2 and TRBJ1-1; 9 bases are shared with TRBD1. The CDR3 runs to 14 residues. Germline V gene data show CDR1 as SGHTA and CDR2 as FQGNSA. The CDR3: CASSLTGGRTETFF. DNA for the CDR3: TGTGCCAGCAGCTTAACAGGGGGCCGAACTGAAACTTTCTTT.

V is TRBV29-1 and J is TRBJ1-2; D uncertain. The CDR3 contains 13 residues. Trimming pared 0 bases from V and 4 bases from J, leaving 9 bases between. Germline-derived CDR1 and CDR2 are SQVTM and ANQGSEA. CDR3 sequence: CSVEEEDFYGYTF. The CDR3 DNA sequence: TGCAGCGTTGAAGAGGAAGATTTCTATGGCTACACCTTC.

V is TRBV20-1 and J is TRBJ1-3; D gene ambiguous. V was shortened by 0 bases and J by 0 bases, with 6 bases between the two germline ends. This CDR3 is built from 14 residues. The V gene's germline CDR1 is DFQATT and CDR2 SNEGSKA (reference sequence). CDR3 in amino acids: CSARDIYSGNTIYF. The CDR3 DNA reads TGCAGTGCTAGAGATATATACTCTGGAAACACCATATATTTT.

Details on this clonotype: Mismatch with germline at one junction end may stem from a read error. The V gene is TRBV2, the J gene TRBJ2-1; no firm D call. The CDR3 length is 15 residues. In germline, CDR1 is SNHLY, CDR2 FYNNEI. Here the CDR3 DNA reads TGTGCCAGCAGGGAAGCCTGGGGTATCGTTAATGAGCAGTTCTTC. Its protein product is CASREAWGIVNEQFF.

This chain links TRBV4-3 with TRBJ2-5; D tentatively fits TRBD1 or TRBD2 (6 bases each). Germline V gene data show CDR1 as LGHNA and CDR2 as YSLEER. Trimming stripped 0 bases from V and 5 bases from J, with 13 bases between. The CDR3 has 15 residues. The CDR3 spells CASSQDEGGWETQYF. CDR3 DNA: TGCGCCAGCAGCCAAGACGAGGGGGGATGGGAGACCCAGTACTTC.

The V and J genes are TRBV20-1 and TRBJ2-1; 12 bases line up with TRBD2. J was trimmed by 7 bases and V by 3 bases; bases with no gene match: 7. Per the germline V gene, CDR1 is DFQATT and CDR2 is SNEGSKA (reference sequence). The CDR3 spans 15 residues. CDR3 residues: CSARGLAGGPNEQFF. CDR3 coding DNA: TGCAGTGCTAGGGGCCTAGCGGGGGGGCCGAATGAGCAGTTCTTC.

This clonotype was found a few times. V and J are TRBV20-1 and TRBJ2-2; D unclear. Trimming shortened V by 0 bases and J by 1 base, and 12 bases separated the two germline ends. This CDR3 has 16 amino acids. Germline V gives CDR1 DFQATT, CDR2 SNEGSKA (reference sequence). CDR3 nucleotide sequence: TGCAGTGCTAGAGATCTGCGCGGCAAGAACACCGGGGAGCTGTTTTTT. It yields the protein CSARDLRGKNTGELFF.

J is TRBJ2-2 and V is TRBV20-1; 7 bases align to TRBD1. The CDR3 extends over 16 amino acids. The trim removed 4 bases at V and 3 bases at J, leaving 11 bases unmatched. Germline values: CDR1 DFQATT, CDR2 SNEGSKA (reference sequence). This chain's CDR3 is CSATRPGQGDTGELFF. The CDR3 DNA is TGCAGTGCTACCAGACCCGGTCAGGGGGACACCGGGGAGCTGTTTTTT.

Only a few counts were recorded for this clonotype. The CDR3 bases are TGTGCCAGCACGACGCCTGGGACTAGCGGGGGGGCAGAGTTCTTC. Translated: CASTTPGTSGGAEFF. The genes are TRBV7-9 and TRBJ2-1, with 16 bases fitting TRBD2. With 7 bases clipped from V and 14 bases from J, the junction kept 11 bases outside the gene matches. The V gene's germline CDR1 is SEHNR and CDR2 FQNEAQ (reference sequence). The CDR3 has 15 amino acids.

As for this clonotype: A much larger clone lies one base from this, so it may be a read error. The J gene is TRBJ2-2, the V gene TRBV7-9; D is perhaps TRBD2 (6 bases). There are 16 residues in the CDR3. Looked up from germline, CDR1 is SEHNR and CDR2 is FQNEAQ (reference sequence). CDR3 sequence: CVSSYTGDPGTGELFF. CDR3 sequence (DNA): TGTGTCAGCAGCTACACGGGGGACCCCGGCACCGGGGAGCTGTTTTTT. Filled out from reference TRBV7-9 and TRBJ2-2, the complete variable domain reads DTGVSQNPRHKITKRGQNVTFRCDPISEHNRLYWYRQTLGQGPEFLTYFQNEAQLEKSRLLSDRFSAERPKGSFSTLEIQRTEQGDSAMYLCVSSYTGDPGTGELFFGEGSRLTVL.

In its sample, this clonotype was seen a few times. The CDR3 DNA reads TGCAGTGCTAGACCGAGAAGGGCGCCTGGAAACACCATATATTTT. Protein: CSARPRRAPGNTIYF. The chain recombines TRBV20-1 with TRBJ1-3, with D uncertain. CDR1 and CDR2 (germline): DFQATT, SNEGSKA (reference sequence). This CDR3 has 15 amino acids. The V gene lost 2 bases and the J gene lost 2 bases, with 13 bases spanning the gap.

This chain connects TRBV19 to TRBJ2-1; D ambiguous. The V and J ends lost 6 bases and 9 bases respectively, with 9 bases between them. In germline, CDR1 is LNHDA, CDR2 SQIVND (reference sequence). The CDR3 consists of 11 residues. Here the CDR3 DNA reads TGTGCCAGTAGAGGGTGGGGTGAGCAGTTCTTC. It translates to CASRGWGEQFF.

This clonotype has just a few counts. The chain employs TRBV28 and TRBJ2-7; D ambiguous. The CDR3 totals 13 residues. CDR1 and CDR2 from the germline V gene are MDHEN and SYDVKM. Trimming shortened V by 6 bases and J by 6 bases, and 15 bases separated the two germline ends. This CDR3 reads CASSHDRRAEQYV. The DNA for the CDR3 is TGTGCCAGCAGCCATGACCGTCGTGCCGAGCAGTACGTC.